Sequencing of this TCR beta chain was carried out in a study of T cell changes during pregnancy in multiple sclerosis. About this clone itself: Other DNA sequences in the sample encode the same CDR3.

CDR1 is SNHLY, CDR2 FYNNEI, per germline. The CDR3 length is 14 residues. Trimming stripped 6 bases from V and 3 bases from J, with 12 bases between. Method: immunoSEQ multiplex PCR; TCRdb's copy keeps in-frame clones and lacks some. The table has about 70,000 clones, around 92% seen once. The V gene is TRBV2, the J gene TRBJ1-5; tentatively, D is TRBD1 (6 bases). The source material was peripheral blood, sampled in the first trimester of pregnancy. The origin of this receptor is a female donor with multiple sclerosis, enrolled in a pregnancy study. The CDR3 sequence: CASRGGRNNQPQHF. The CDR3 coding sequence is TGTGCCAGCAGAGGGGGACGGAACAATCAGCCCCAGCATTTT.